These 32 T cell receptor beta chains were all obtained from the same sample, sequenced in a study of cytomegalovirus exposure and HLA in healthy donors. The repertoire was sequenced with immunoSEQ multiplex PCR; TCRdb's copy has only in-frame clones and lacks some. In the table there are 110,000 to 150,000 clones, 89% of which are singletons. Sequenced: PBMCs. The receptors stem from a woman aged 18-29 years in good health and CMV-seropositive.

The V gene is TRBV6-4, the J gene TRBJ1-1; D remains ambiguous. V dropped 3 bases and J dropped 1 base, with 9 bases sitting between them. Germline assignment: CDR1 MRHNA and CDR2 SNTAGT. The CDR3 totals 14 residues. The CDR3 bases are TGTGCCAGCAGTGAAAGTGGCACGAACACTGAAGCTTTCTTT. Translated: CASSESGTNTEAFF.

J is TRBJ1-1 and V is TRBV10-3; a weak D match, TRBD1 (6 bases). The germline V gene has CDR1 ENHRY and CDR2 SYGVKD. This CDR3 is built from 12 residues. V shed 11 bases and J shed 0 bases, with 10 bases lying between them. DNA for the CDR3: TGTGCCTCGGGGGGCTTGAACACTGAAGCTTTCTTT. Protein: CASGGLNTEAFF.

The chain joins TRBV6-1 to TRBJ1-1, with a weak D call TRBD1 (5 bases). The CDR3 length is 13 residues. Germline lookup yields CDR1 MNHNS and CDR2 SASEGT. Trimming stripped 10 bases from V and 0 bases from J, with 12 bases between. The CDR3 DNA reads TGTGCCACAGGGATTGGGATGAACACTGAAGCTTTCTTT. Translation: CATGIGMNTEAFF.

The chain combines TRBV6-6 with TRBJ1-2; 7 bases agree with TRBD1. V shed 7 bases, J shed 6 bases, and the junction held 14 bases outside the gene matches. The CDR3 has 15 amino acids. Germline V lookup: CDR1 MNHNY, CDR2 SVGAGI (reference sequence). The CDR3 region is CASIDAQGRYDGYTF. The CDR3, as DNA: TGTGCCAGCATCGACGCACAGGGGAGATATGATGGCTACACCTTC.

V and J are TRBV27 and TRBJ1-1; D is unresolved. CDR3 length: 12 residues. Trimming took 8 bases from V and 0 from J, leaving 7 bases between them. CDR1 and CDR2 from the germline V gene are MNHEY and SMNVEV (reference sequence). This chain's CDR3 is CASGTVNTEAFF. The CDR3 DNA reads TGTGCCAGCGGAACAGTGAACACTGAAGCTTTCTTT.

This rearrangement joins TRBV7-6 to TRBJ2-2; 10 nucleotides match TRBD2. The CDR3 totals 20 residues. Trimming removed 2 bases from V and 0 bases from J; junction bases left unmatched: 12. Germline V lookup: CDR1 SGHVS, CDR2 FNYEAQ. The CDR3 is CASSLKGVLAGETNTGELFF. The CDR3 region has the DNA TGTGCCAGCAGCTTAAAAGGTGTGCTAGCGGGGGAAACGAACACCGGGGAGCTGTTTTTT.

The V and J genes are TRBV27 and TRBJ1-1, with 8 positions matching TRBD1. V trimming: 2 bases; J trimming: 4 bases; junction bases outside the gene matches: 6. Germline CDR1 and CDR2: MNHEY and SMNVEV (reference sequence). This CDR3 spans 15 amino acids. CDR3 DNA: TGTGCCAGCAGTTTAGCAGGGGGCAGGGGCACTGAAGCTTTCTTT. Amino acid sequence: CASSLAGGRGTEAFF.

In its sample, this clone was seen a few times. The genes are TRBV30 and TRBJ1-6; D is unresolved. Germline V gene sequence: CDR1 GTSNPN, CDR2 SVGIG (reference sequence). Trimming cost V 8 bases and J 6 bases, with 23 bases left between them. The CDR3 length is 16 residues. The CDR3 nucleotides read TGTGCCCGCGGGCCACCCGGTAGCCCGATTAATTCACCCCTCCACTTT. This sequence encodes CARGPPGSPINSPLHF. The full variable domain, in which reference TRBV30 and TRBJ1-6 provide the parts outside the CDR3, is SQTIHQWPATLVQPVGSPLSLECTVEGTSNPNLYWYRQAAGRGLQLLFYSVGIGQISSEVPQNLSASRPQDRQFILSSKKLLLSDSGFYLCARGPPGSPINSPLHFGNGTRLTVT.

V is TRBV7-9 and J is TRBJ2-3, with a possible D match to TRBD2 (7 bases). Germline-derived CDR1 and CDR2 are SEHNR and FQNEAQ (reference sequence). Trimming stripped 4 bases from V and 6 bases from J, with 20 bases between. This CDR3 has 16 residues. Here the CDR3 DNA reads TGTGCCAGCAGCTCCGCCGGAGGGGGGGGAAGGGATACGCAGTATTTT. As protein: CASSSAGGGGRDTQYF. Using reference TRBV7-9 and TRBJ2-3 for the parts outside the CDR3, the full variable domain is DTGVSQNPRHKITKRGQNVTFRCDPISEHNRLYWYRQTLGQGPEFLTYFQNEAQLEKSRLLSDRFSAERPKGSFSTLEIQRTEQGDSAMYLCASSSAGGGGRDTQYFGPGTRLTVL.

The V call is TRBV7-8, the J call TRBJ2-1; a possible D gene is TRBD2 (5 bases). CDR1 is SGHVS, CDR2 FQNEAQ, per germline. Trimming left V 1 base short and J 14 bases short, with 9 bases between. There are 11 residues in the CDR3. DNA of the CDR3: TGTGCCAGCAGCTTAGGTCTCGGGGAGTTCTTC. Translation gives CASSLGLGEFF.

This clone was counted a single time. This sequence joins TRBV6-1 and TRBJ1-3, with D perhaps TRBD1 (5 bases). Germline V gene sequence: CDR1 MNHNS, CDR2 SASEGT. CDR3 size: 15 residues. Deletions cut 0 bases from V and 3 bases from J, with 9 bases between. The CDR3 is CASSEAGEFGNTIYF. Here the CDR3 DNA reads TGTGCCAGCAGTGAAGCAGGGGAATTTGGAAACACCATATATTTT.

The chain couples TRBV29-1 to TRBJ1-2, with 11 bases fitting TRBD1. Trimming at V came to 7 bases and at J to 7 bases, leaving 8 bases not matched to a gene. The V gene's germline CDR1 is SQVTM and CDR2 ANQGSEA. This CDR3 comprises 13 residues. As DNA, the CDR3 is TGCAGCGCCCTGGGACAGGGGGTTACTGGCTACACCTTC. Translation gives CSALGQGVTGYTF.

This chain links TRBV4-3 with TRBJ1-6; 8 nucleotides line up with TRBD1. J lost 6 bases, V lost 0 bases, and 7 bases had no gene match. Germline CDR1 and CDR2: LGHNA and YSLEER. CDR3 length: 17 amino acids. The CDR3 region has the DNA TGCGCCAGCAGCCAAGATCCGACAGGGGCGATTAATTCACCCCTCCACTTT. This encodes CASSQDPTGAINSPLHF.

The chain links TRBV7-9 to TRBJ1-4; 7 bases are shared with TRBD1. Trimming cost V 2 bases and J 8 bases; bases outside gene matches: 5. The CDR3 extends over 14 amino acids. Germline CDR1 and CDR2: SEHNR and FQNEAQ (reference sequence). CDR3 nucleotide sequence: TGTGCCAGCAGCTTAAGGACAGGAGACGAAAAACTGTTTTTT. It codes for CASSLRTGDEKLFF.

This chain connects TRBV29-1 to TRBJ1-1; TRBD1 is a possible D gene (6 bases). The CDR3 runs to 12 residues. The V end was cut by 3 bases, the J end by 6 bases, with 11 bases between. Germline V gene sequence: CDR1 SQVTM, CDR2 ANQGSEA. CDR3 bases: TGCAGCGTTGATACAGGGAGGGCTGAAGCTTTCTTT. Translation: CSVDTGRAEAFF.

The gene calls are TRBV10-3 and TRBJ2-3; D may be TRBD1 (5 bases). CDR3 size: 13 residues. Germline V lookup: CDR1 ENHRY, CDR2 SYGVKD. V was cut by 7 bases and J by 2 bases, with 10 bases left in between. CDR3 protein: CAINGQPTDTQYF. CDR3 nucleotide sequence: TGTGCCATCAACGGACAACCCACAGATACGCAGTATTTT.

This chain's CDR3 is CASRGLSGGQETQYF. Here the CDR3 DNA reads TGTGCCAGCAGGGGTTTAAGCGGGGGACAAGAGACCCAGTACTTC. The V and J genes are TRBV2 and TRBJ2-5; 8 nucleotides align to TRBD2. V lost 6 bases to trimming and J lost 2 bases; unmatched junction nucleotides: 8. There are 15 residues in the CDR3. Germline V gene data show CDR1 as SNHLY and CDR2 as FYNNEI.

The chain combines TRBV28 with TRBJ2-2, with TRBD2 as a possible D gene (5 bases). The CDR3 loop spans 14 amino acids. Germline CDR1 MDHEN, CDR2 SYDVKM. Between the trimmed V and J ends, which lost 7 bases and 3 bases, there was a span of 12 bases. Here the CDR3 DNA reads TGTGCCAGCACTAGCCAACCCTACACCGGGGAGCTGTTTTTT. As protein: CASTSQPYTGELFF.

The CDR3 DNA is TGCGCCAGCAAAGAGTCGCGGAACAATGAGCAGTTCTTC. This codes for CASKESRNNEQFF. This chain links TRBV5-1 with TRBJ2-1; D call uncertain. The germline gives CDR1 SGHRS, CDR2 YFSETQ. V was trimmed by 6 bases and J by 5 bases, leaving 12 bases between them. There are 13 residues in the CDR3.

V and J are TRBV5-1 and TRBJ2-3, with D possibly being TRBD1 (7 bases). The germline V and J ends were trimmed by 3 bases and 0 bases, with 11 bases remaining between them. CDR3 length: 15 amino acids. Germline values: CDR1 SGHRS, CDR2 YFSETQ. CDR3 sequence reads: CASSWRDRSTDTQYF. CDR3 DNA sequence: TGCGCCAGCAGCTGGCGGGACAGAAGCACAGATACGCAGTATTTT.

This chain joins TRBV7-6 and TRBJ2-2, with 8 bases aligning to TRBD1. CDR1 is SGHVS and CDR2 is FNYEAQ in the germline V gene. This CDR3 is built from 15 residues. The ends lost 5 bases at V and 6 bases at J; junction bases unmatched: 8. The CDR3 nucleotides read TGTGCCAGCAGCCCCGGACAGGGTCTATCCGGGGAGCTGTTTTTT. It encodes CASSPGQGLSGELFF.

The chain is built from TRBV4-2 and TRBJ1-1; D perhaps matches TRBD1 (5 bases). There are 15 residues in the CDR3. The V gene lost 0 bases and the J gene lost 1 base, with 9 bases spanning the gap. Germline V lookup: CDR1 LGHNA, CDR2 YNFKEQ. CDR3: CASSQETAENTEAFF. The CDR3 DNA reads TGTGCCAGCAGCCAAGAGACAGCAGAGAACACTGAAGCTTTCTTT.

The count of this clone is one. The chain joins TRBV14 to TRBJ1-2; unclear D gene. Germline V gives CDR1 SGHDN, CDR2 FVKESK. Deletions cut 0 bases from V and 4 bases from J, with 9 bases between. This CDR3 region has 14 residues. The CDR3 loop is CASSQDLPVYGYTF. The CDR3 coding sequence is TGTGCCAGCAGCCAAGATTTGCCGGTCTATGGCTACACCTTC.

The genes are TRBV9 and TRBJ2-1; 8 nucleotides line up with TRBD2. CDR3 size: 17 residues. With 4 bases clipped from V and 8 bases from J, the junction kept 17 bases outside the gene matches. Germline values: CDR1 SGDLS, CDR2 YYNGEE. In DNA, the CDR3 is TGTGCCAGCAGCCCCCGGGGATCGGGGGGGCCGCAGGATGAGCAGTTCTTC. Protein sequence: CASSPRGSGGPQDEQFF.

This chain joins TRBV11-3 and TRBJ1-6; 9 bases match TRBD1. Trimming cost V 1 base and J 8 bases; bases outside gene matches: 3. CDR1 is SGHNT and CDR2 is YENEEA in the germline V gene. The CDR3 contains 15 residues. The DNA of the CDR3 is TGTGCCAGCAGCTTAGTCTGGACAGGGGATTCACCCCTCCACTTT. As protein: CASSLVWTGDSPLHF.

Comments on this clone: This sample includes further DNA sequences coding for the same CDR3. The chain couples TRBV27 to TRBJ2-3; weak D call: TRBD2 (6 bases). CDR3 size: 14 residues. Trimming left V 5 bases short and J 4 bases short, with 13 bases between. Germline CDR1 is MNHEY and CDR2 is SMNVEV (reference sequence). CDR3 sequence reads: CASSLWGVADTQYF. DNA of the CDR3: TGTGCCAGCAGTCTATGGGGGGTTGCAGATACGCAGTATTTT.

The rearrangement links TRBV5-6 to TRBJ2-5; TRBD2 agrees at 11 bases. Germline assignment: CDR1 SGHDT and CDR2 YYEEEE. Trimming at V came to 2 bases and at J to 7 bases, leaving 10 bases not matched to a gene. The length of the CDR3 is 16 residues. This CDR3 is CASSFLGLAVPGTQYF. In nucleotides, the CDR3 is TGTGCCAGCAGCTTCCTGGGACTAGCGGTACCGGGGACCCAGTACTTC.

The chain couples TRBV18 to TRBJ2-1; 8 positions match TRBD1. This CDR3 comprises 15 residues. Germline lookup yields CDR1 KGHSH and CDR2 LQKENI. With 3 bases clipped from V and 5 bases from J, the junction kept 6 bases outside the gene matches. CDR3 coding DNA: TGTGCCAGCTCACCCCTGCAGGGGGCCCACAATGAGCAGTTCTTC. It is translated as CASSPLQGAHNEQFF. The whole variable domain, filled in from reference TRBV18 and TRBJ2-1, reads NAGVMQNPRHLVRRRGQEARLRCSPMKGHSHVYWYRQLPEEGLKFMVYLQKENIIDESGMPKERFSAEFPKEGPSILRIQQVVRGDSAAYFCASSPLQGAHNEQFFGPGTRLTVL.

V usage is TRBV11-2 and J usage is TRBJ2-2; 9 bases are a match to TRBD2. The CDR3 sequence is 16 residues long. V lost 0 bases, J lost 4 bases, and 3 bases stayed unmatched. Germline V gene sequence: CDR1 SGHAT, CDR2 FQNNGV. As DNA, the CDR3 is TGTGCCAGCAGCTTAGAGCTAGCGGGGCCCACCGGGGAGCTGTTTTTT. As protein: CASSLELAGPTGELFF. Looking up the rest from reference TRBV11-2 and TRBJ2-2 gives the full variable domain: EAGVAQSPRYKIIEKRQSVAFWCNPISGHATLYWYQQILGQGPKLLIQFQNNGVVDDSQLPKDRFSAERLKGVDSTLKIQPAKLEDSAVYLCASSLELAGPTGELFFGEGSRLTVL.

The V and J genes are TRBV30 and TRBJ1-3; TRBD1 agrees at 8 bases. Germline CDR1 and CDR2: GTSNPN and SVGIG (reference sequence). V shed 2 bases, J shed 2 bases, and the junction held 20 bases outside the gene matches. This CDR3 contains 20 residues. CDR3 region: CAWSPPRRTGLPQPGNTIYF. The CDR3 DNA reads as TGTGCCTGGAGTCCACCCCGCCGGACAGGGCTACCGCAGCCTGGAAACACCATATATTTT.

The chain recombines TRBV28 with TRBJ1-2; 9 nucleotides line up with TRBD1. This CDR3 has 14 amino acids. J gave up 5 bases and V 5 bases, and 6 bases lay outside the gene matches. The V gene's germline CDR1 is MDHEN and CDR2 SYDVKM. The CDR3 is CASSITGGAYGYTF. DNA for the CDR3: TGTGCCAGCAGTATCACAGGGGGCGCGTATGGCTACACCTTC.

The chain joins TRBV5-1 to TRBJ1-1, with 8 bases fitting TRBD1. Germline V gives CDR1 SGHRS, CDR2 YFSETQ. V was pared by 3 bases and J by 3 bases, with 4 bases of the junction left unmatched. The CDR3 totals 14 residues. CDR3 DNA sequence: TGCGCCAGCAGCTCGACAGGGGAGTACACTGAAGCTTTCTTT. It encodes CASSSTGEYTEAFF.